A single sample is the source of the 11 T cell receptor beta chains below, sequenced in a study of molecular identifiers for immune sequencing clone quantification. TCRdb re-analysed the PCR reads in MiXCR, keeping a single row per CDR3 protein. This table holds about 640,000 distinct CDR3 sequences, just under 20% found once. Sequences were obtained from naive CD8+ T cells from blood, with Jurkat cell RNA spiked in. As to subset: FACS-sorted CD8+CD4-CCR7+CD45RA+ naive T cells. The receptors here all came from a human donor in good health. Some libraries in this study had Jurkat cell RNA spiked in.

This clonotype has a handful of counts. A much larger clone lies one base from this, so it may be a read error. This rearrangement joins TRBV6-5 to TRBJ2-3; 7 nucleotides align to TRBD1. V lost 5 bases, J lost 1 base, and 9 bases stayed unmatched. Per germline, CDR1 MNHEY and CDR2 SVGAGI. The CDR3 loop spans 16 amino acids. CDR3 DNA sequence: TGTGCCAGCAGTGGCACAGGGGCCCTTGGCACAGATACGCAGTATTTT. As protein: CASSGTGALGTDTQYF.

The rearrangement joins TRBV2 to TRBJ2-2; the D call may be TRBD1 or TRBD2 (6 bases each). The CDR3 has 20 amino acids. Trimming took off 3 bases at V and 3 bases at J, with 26 bases between the two ends. The germline gives CDR1 SNHLY, CDR2 FYNNEI. The CDR3 nucleotides read TGTGCCAGCAGTGAGGGCGGGACAATGGGACTTCAAGGATACACCGGGGAGCTGTTTTTT. Its translation is CASSEGGTMGLQGYTGELFF.

With regard to this clonotype: A much larger clone lies one base from this, so it may be a read error. This sequence joins TRBV10-3 and TRBJ2-7; D not resolved. The V gene's germline CDR1 is ENHRY and CDR2 SYGVKD. The CDR3 totals 14 residues. CDR3 amino acids: CAISESGSSYERYF. The CDR3 DNA follows: TGTGCCATCAGTGAGTCCGGCAGCTCCTACGAGCGGTACTTC.

The V gene is TRBV3-1, the J gene TRBJ2-1, with D possibly matching TRBD2 (7 bases). With 0 bases removed from V and 3 bases from J, the gap between germline ends came to 15 bases. There are 17 residues in the CDR3. Germline loops: CDR1 LGHDT, CDR2 YNNKEL (reference sequence). DNA of the CDR3: TGTGCCAGCAGCCAAGATAGGGGGGGTTACTTCTACAATGAGCAGTTCTTC. Translation gives CASSQDRGGYFYNEQFF.

The rearrangement links TRBV19 to TRBJ1-5, with TRBD1 matching 9 bases. There are 16 residues in the CDR3. Germline V gene lookup returns CDR1 LNHDA and CDR2 SQIVND (reference sequence). Trimming cost V 7 bases and J 4 bases; bases outside gene matches: 11. CDR3 amino acids: CASNELTGGGNQPQHF. CDR3 DNA: TGTGCCAGTAATGAACTGACAGGGGGTGGGAATCAGCCCCAGCATTTT.

This clonotype was detected a few times. The chain links TRBV12-5 to TRBJ1-5; 12 nucleotides align to TRBD1. Per the germline V gene, CDR1 is LGHNT and CDR2 is FRNRAP. J lost 6 bases, V lost 5 bases, and 5 bases had no gene match. The CDR3 loop spans 15 amino acids. CDR3 nucleotides: TGTGCTAGTGGTCCCGGGACAGGGGGCAGTCAGCCCCAGCATTTT. This sequence encodes CASGPGTGGSQPQHF. Full variable domain (rest looked up from reference TRBV12-5 and TRBJ1-5): DARVTQTPRHKVTEMGQEVTMRCQPILGHNTVFWYRQTMMQGLELLAYFRNRAPLDDSGMPKDRFSAEMPDATLATLKIQPSEPRDSAVYFCASGPGTGGSQPQHFGDGTRLSIL.

Only one count was recorded for this clonotype. The chain carries TRBV28 and TRBJ1-2; no clear D gene. With 6 bases removed from V and 3 bases from J, the gap between germline ends came to 14 bases. CDR3 length equals 14 residues. Germline V gene sequence: CDR1 MDHEN, CDR2 SYDVKM. In DNA form, the CDR3 reads TGTGCCAGCAGACGCCCCCGCGCCGACTATGGCTACACCTTC. This codes for CASRRPRADYGYTF.

This clonotype has just a few counts. This sequence joins TRBV6-1 and TRBJ2-7; D not resolved. Germline values: CDR1 MNHNS, CDR2 SASEGT. The V and J ends lost 8 bases and 6 bases respectively, with 17 bases between them. The CDR3 has 13 residues. CDR3 coding DNA: TGTGCCAGCTGGGAAGCAGGCCAACGCGAGCAGTACTTC. It codes for CASWEAGQREQYF.

This clonotype was picked up many times. This chain joins TRBV30 and TRBJ2-2; D is undetermined. The V gene's germline CDR1 is GTSNPN and CDR2 SVGIG (reference sequence). The V and J ends lost 6 bases and 4 bases respectively, with 9 bases between them. CDR3 length: 12 amino acids. CDR3 bases: TGTGCCTGCTATGGCGTCACCGGGGAGCTGTTTTTT. Protein sequence: CACYGVTGELFF.

This clonotype came up many times. The rearrangement joins TRBV27 to TRBJ1-1, with a possible D match to TRBD1 (5 bases). V dropped 5 bases and J dropped 2 bases, with 18 bases sitting between them. This CDR3 region has 16 residues. CDR1 MNHEY and CDR2 SMNVEV come from the germline V gene (reference sequence). CDR3 coding DNA: TGTGCCAGCAGTCCCGCTAGAGGGGACTTTAACACTGAAGCTTTCTTT. Its translation: CASSPARGDFNTEAFF.

The CDR3 region is CASSAGQGSNSPLHF. In nucleotides, the CDR3 is TGTGCCAGCAGTGCAGGACAGGGCTCGAATTCACCCCTCCACTTT. V usage is TRBV12-3 or TRBV12-4 and J usage is TRBJ1-6; TRBD1 aligns across 8 bases. The CDR3 runs 15 residues. V shed 5 bases, J shed 7 bases, and the junction held 7 bases outside the gene matches.